This TCR beta chain is from a study of blood T cell repertoires in COVID-19. About the study: Samples came from the United States, Italy and Spain, spanning acute and convalescent COVID-19. T cells, B-cell-depleted T cells, or PBMCs supplied cDNA or gDNA.

Germline CDR1 KGHSH, CDR2 LQKENI. The CDR3 spans 15 residues. The V gene end was trimmed by 1 base and the J gene end by 2 bases; junction bases not matched to a gene: 4. Source study methods: The authors estimated nucleated cell counts from reference gene primer amplification. Data came from immunoSEQ multiplex PCR; TCRdb stores just in-frame clones and leaves some out. Clonal size and the V and J genes are those of that table, whereas D and trimming came from the DNA. The sample has about 250,000 clones; roughly 91% are singletons. Sequenced sample: PBMCs or T cells enriched from blood (not recorded which). The chain joins TRBV18 to TRBJ1-2, with TRBD1 matching over 7 bases. The sequence was collected from a woman aged 25 to 45 with acute COVID-19. CDR3 region: CASSPQGAGNYGYTF. In DNA form, the CDR3 reads TGTGCCAGCTCACCACAGGGGGCAGGAAACTATGGCTACACCTTC.